The rows below give T cell receptor beta chains drawn from one sample of a study of OX40 agonist ivuxolimab in advanced cancers. The method was immunoSEQ multiplex PCR; TCRdb's version includes in-frame clones alone and lacks a portion of them. The sample lists around 25,000 clones; roughly 84% were seen once. Sequenced material: CD4+ or CD8+ T cells sorted from blood, taken in a trial of the OX40 agonist ivuxolimab. The receptors were gathered from an adult with an advanced solid tumor such as melanoma, head and neck, liver or kidney cancer. The CDR3 runs from the conserved cysteine through the conserved F or W. The D gene is left open where the match is weak. Clone sizes are given selectively: once, few, many, or a class where the clone is expanded.

TRBV7-2	TRBJ2-5	NA	NA	TGTGCCAGCACCATGGTGGACTGGTCGGGAGAGACCCAGTACTTC	CASTMVDWSGETQYF
TRBV25-1	TRBJ2-7	NA	TRBD1	TGTGCCAGCAGAGGGGGGACAGGAGAATTC	CASRGGTGEF
TRBV5-8	TRBJ2-2	NA	NA	TGTGCCAGCAGCTTTCACGGGGGCGCGTTCACCGGGGAGCTGTTTTTT	CASSFHGGAFTGELFF
TRBV18	TRBJ1-5	NA	NA	TGTGCCAGCTCAGTGGGCCAGGGTCAGCCCCAGCATTTT	CASSVGQGQPQHF
TRBV7-2	TRBJ2-7	NA	TRBD1	TGTGCCAGCAGCGCTACAGGGGGCAGGGGCGAGCAGTACTTC	CASSATGGRGEQYF
TRBV9	TRBJ1-6	NA	NA	TGTGCCAGCAGCGTAGAAGGGGGGGATTCACCCCTCCACTTT	CASSVEGGDSPLHF
TRBV7-8	TRBJ1-2	NA	TRBD1	TGTGCCAGCAGCTTAGACGTCGGACAGGGGGACTATGGCTACACCTTC	CASSLDVGQGDYGYTF
TRBV5-1	TRBJ2-1	NA	TRBD1	TGCGCCAGCAGACTAAACAGGGGGCAGTATGAGCAGTTCTTC	CASRLNRGQYEQFF
TRBV2	TRBJ1-1	few	TRBD1	TGTGCCAGCAGGGGGACAGGGGCGGGAACTGAAGCTTTCTTT	CASRGTGAGTEAFF
TRBV27	TRBJ1-1	NA	NA	TGTGCCAGCAGTCCGGGCAATATGAACACTGAAGCTTTCTTT	CASSPGNMNTEAFF
TRBV9	TRBJ2-3	NA	TRBD2	TGTGCCAGCAGCGTAGGACTAGCAGCGGATACGCAGTATTTT	CASSVGLAADTQYF
TRBV6-6	TRBJ2-2	NA	NA	TGTGCCAGCAGCCCGATGTCAGACACCGGGGAGCTGTTTTTT	CASSPMSDTGELFF
TRBV6-6	TRBJ2-1	few	TRBD2	TGTGCCAGCACCAAAAAAGCGGGGGGCTACAATGAGCAGTTCTTC	CASTKKAGGYNEQFF
TRBV15	TRBJ1-2	NA	NA	TGTGCCACCAGCAGAGATCGGGCCGGACCGGTGGAACGTACCTTC	CATSRDRAGPVERTF
TRBV7-8	TRBJ1-5	NA	NA	TGTGCCAGCAGCATACTAAGCTTGGCGAAGTCAGATCAGCCCCAGCATTTT	CASSILSLAKSDQPQHF
TRBV7-7	TRBJ1-1	NA	NA	TGTGCTAGCAGCCAGATACAGGGATCCCCCCGAATCGGGAACACTGAAGCTTTCTTT	CASSQIQGSPRIGNTEAFF
TRBV19	TRBJ2-7	NA	TRBD1	TGTGCCAGTAGTACGGGACCGGGACAGGGATCCGGCGAGCAGTACTTC	CASSTGPGQGSGEQYF
TRBV7-2	TRBJ2-7	NA	TRBD2	TGTGCCAGCAGCTTAGCGGGCGGGGGGGCTCTCTACGAGCAGTACTTC	CASSLAGGGALYEQYF
TRBV10-3	TRBJ2-7	NA	TRBD1	TGTGCCATCAGTTCCGGGACAGGATACGAGCAGTACTTC	CAISSGTGYEQYF
TRBV7-3	TRBJ2-6	once	NA	TGCGCCAGCAGCCAACAGAGCTCTGGGGCCAACGTCCTGACTTTC	CASSQQSSGANVLTF
TRBV18	TRBJ1-1	NA	NA	TGTGCCAGCTCACCCCCCGGAAACACTGAAGCTTTCTTT	CASSPPGNTEAFF
TRBV5-1	TRBJ2-3	NA	TRBD1	TGCGCCAGCAGCTTAGAACAGGGGGCATCAGATACGCAGTATTTT	CASSLEQGASDTQYF
TRBV11-3	TRBJ2-1	NA	TRBD2	TGTGCCAGCAGCTTTGGCGGACTAGCGGGGAAACACAATGAGCAGTTCTTC	CASSFGGLAGKHNEQFF
TRBV6-1	TRBJ2-7	NA	NA	TGTGCCAGCAGTGAATGGTACGAGCAGTACTTC	CASSEWYEQYF
TRBV5-4	TRBJ2-1	NA	TRBD2	TGTGCCAGCAGCTTGGCCTTAGCGGGGGGGCGGGAGCAGTTCTTC	CASSLALAGGREQFF
TRBV7-2	TRBJ1-2	NA	NA	TGTGCCAGCAGCTTAGAGTCGAGTAAGCTCTATGGCTACACCTTC	CASSLESSKLYGYTF
TRBV7-2	TRBJ2-2	NA	NA	TGTGCCAGCAGTCCCCCCGGGGGGCGGTTAACCGGGGAGCTGTTTTTT	CASSPPGGRLTGELFF
TRBV18	TRBJ1-1	few	TRBD1	TGTGCCAGCTCACCCTACAGGGGGGTCACTGAAGCTTTCTTT	CASSPYRGVTEAFF
TRBV7-6	TRBJ1-1	NA	NA	TGTGCCAGCAGCTACGGCGTGAACACTGAAGCTTTCTTT	CASSYGVNTEAFF
TRBV2	TRBJ2-2	NA	NA	TGTGCCAGCAGTGAAAATTGGAACACCGGGGAGCTGTTTTTT	CASSENWNTGELFF
TRBV11-2	TRBJ1-4	NA	NA	TGTGCCCCAGGGGAGGGCGGGGGTGAAAAACTGTTTTTT	CAPGEGGGEKLFF
TRBV5-1	TRBJ1-1	NA	NA	TGCGCCAGCAGCTTGTTCTCCTTGAACACTGAAGCTTTCTTT	CASSLFSLNTEAFF
TRBV29-1	TRBJ2-7	NA	TRBD2	TGCAGCGTTGCTGTCGGGAGGTCCTACGAGCAGTACTTC	CSVAVGRSYEQYF
TRBV5-1	TRBJ2-3	NA	NA	TGCGCCAGCAGCTTCACAGATACGCAGTATTTT	CASSFTDTQYF
TRBV10-2	TRBJ2-3	few	TRBD2	TGCGCCAGCAGTTACGGACTAGTGGGCACAGATACGCAGTATTTT	CASSYGLVGTDTQYF
TRBV27	TRBJ2-7	NA	TRBD2	TGTGCCAGCAGTTTATTACTAAGCGGGACCCTCTACGAGCAGTACTTC	CASSLLLSGTLYEQYF
TRBV29-1	TRBJ1-2	NA	TRBD1	TGCAGCGTTGGGCAGGGGGAGGATGGCTACACCTTC	CSVGQGEDGYTF
TRBV12-5	TRBJ2-5	NA	NA	TGTGCTAGTGGGGTCGGACAGTCGAATCTCGAGACCCAGTACTTC	CASGVGQSNLETQYF
TRBV29-1	TRBJ1-3	NA	NA	TGCAGCGTTGCTATATCGGGTAACACCATATATTTT	CSVAISGNTIYF